The clone carrying this T cell receptor (beta chain) has a single count. Antigen specificity is unknown. The germline CDR1 and CDR2 sequences are SGDLS and YYNGEE. V lost 0 bases, J lost 0 bases, and 8 bases lay in between. The CDR3 consists of 15 residues. This sample was included in a study of graft-versus-host responses after intestinal transplantation. Sequenced by immunoSEQ multiplex PCR; TCRdb stores in-frame clones only, minus some. Of approximately 110,000 clones in the sample, roughly 92% were seen once. Sequences were derived from unstimulated CD4+ T cells sorted from spleen or lymph node cells, sampled before transplant. The sequence was collected from a human donor who was the organ donor for an intestinal transplant. The chain couples TRBV9 to TRBJ2-3; no firm D call. The CDR3 sequence: CASSVGAVSTDTQYF. The CDR3, as DNA: TGTGCCAGCAGCGTAGGGGCGGTTAGCACAGATACGCAGTATTTT.